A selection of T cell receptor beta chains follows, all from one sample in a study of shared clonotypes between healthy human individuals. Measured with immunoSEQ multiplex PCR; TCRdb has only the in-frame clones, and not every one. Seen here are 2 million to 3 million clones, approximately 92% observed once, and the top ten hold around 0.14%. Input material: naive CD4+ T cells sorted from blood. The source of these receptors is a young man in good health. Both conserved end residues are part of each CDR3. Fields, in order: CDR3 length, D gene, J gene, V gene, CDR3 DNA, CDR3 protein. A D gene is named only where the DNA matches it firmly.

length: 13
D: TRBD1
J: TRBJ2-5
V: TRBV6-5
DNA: TGTGCCAGCAGTAGGACAGGGGAAGAGACCCAGTACTTC
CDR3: CASSRTGEETQYF

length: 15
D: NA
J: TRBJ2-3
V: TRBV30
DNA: TGTGCCTGGAGTGTAGGGGCGGGATTAGGAGATACGCAGTATTTT
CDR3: CAWSVGAGLGDTQYF

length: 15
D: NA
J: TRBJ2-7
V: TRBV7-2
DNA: TGTGCCAGCAGCTTAGACAGGGGGAGGGGGCACGAGCAGTACTTC
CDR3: CASSLDRGRGHEQYF

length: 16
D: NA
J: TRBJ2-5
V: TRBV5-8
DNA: TGTGCCAGCAGCTTGTATACAGTTCACAATCGGGAGACCCAGTACTTC
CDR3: CASSLYTVHNRETQYF

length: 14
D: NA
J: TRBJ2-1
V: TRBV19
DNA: TGTGCCAGTAGTATACAGGGAAGTGACAATGAGCAGTTCTTC
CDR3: CASSIQGSDNEQFF

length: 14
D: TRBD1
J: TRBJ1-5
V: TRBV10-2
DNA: TGCGCCAGCAGTTTATCAGGGGGCAGTCAGCCCCAGCATTTT
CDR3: CASSLSGGSQPQHF

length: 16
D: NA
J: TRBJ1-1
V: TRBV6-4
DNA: TGTGCCAGCAGTGCCTATTTGTTGACAGTGAACACTGAAGCTTTCTTT
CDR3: CASSAYLLTVNTEAFF

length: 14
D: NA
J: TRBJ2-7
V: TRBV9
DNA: TGTGCCAGCAGCGAGGGGGAGGGATGGTACGAGCAGTACTTC
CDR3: CASSEGEGWYEQYF

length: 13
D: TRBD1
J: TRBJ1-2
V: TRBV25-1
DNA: TGTGCCAGCAGTGTCCAGGGGGCGGATGGCTACACCTTC
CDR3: CASSVQGADGYTF

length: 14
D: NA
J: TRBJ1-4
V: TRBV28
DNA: TGTGCCAGCAGGCCCCAGGGGTCGACTGAAAAACTGTTTTTT
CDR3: CASRPQGSTEKLFF